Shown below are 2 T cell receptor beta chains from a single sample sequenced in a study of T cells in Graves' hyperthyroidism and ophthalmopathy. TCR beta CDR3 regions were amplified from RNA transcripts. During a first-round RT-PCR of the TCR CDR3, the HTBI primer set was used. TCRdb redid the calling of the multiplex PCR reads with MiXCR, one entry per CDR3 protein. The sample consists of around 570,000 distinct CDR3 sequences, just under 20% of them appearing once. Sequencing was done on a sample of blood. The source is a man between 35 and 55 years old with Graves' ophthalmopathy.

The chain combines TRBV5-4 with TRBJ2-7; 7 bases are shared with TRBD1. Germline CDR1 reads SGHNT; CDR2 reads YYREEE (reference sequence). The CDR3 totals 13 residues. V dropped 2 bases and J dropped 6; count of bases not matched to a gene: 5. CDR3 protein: CASSFTGDGEQYF. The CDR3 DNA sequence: TGTGCCAGCAGCTTCACAGGGGACGGCGAGCAGTACTTC.

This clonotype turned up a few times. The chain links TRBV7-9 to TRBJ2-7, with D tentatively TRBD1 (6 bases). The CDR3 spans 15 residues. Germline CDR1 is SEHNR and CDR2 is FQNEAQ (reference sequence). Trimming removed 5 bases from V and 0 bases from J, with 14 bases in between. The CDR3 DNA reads TGTGCCAGCAGCACCATACAGGGCAGCTCCTACGAGCAGTACTTC. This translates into CASSTIQGSSYEQYF.